This TCR beta chain stems from a study of T cells in Graves' hyperthyroidism and ophthalmopathy. General observations from the study: The model identified upcoming ophthalmopathy a median approximately six months ahead of onset. Ophthalmopathy and stable hyperthyroidism were separated by a 13 V-J model. Clonotypes that were expanded in thyroid above 0.001 mostly appeared in blood too.

Amplified regions were TCR beta CDR3 sequences from RNA transcripts. The HTBI primer set served for first-round RT-PCR of the TCR CDR3. TCRdb re-called the multiplex PCR reads through MiXCR, storing one row per CDR3 protein. This sample has fewer than 300,000 distinct CDR3 sequences, with less than 30% found just once. The blood was taken when hyperthyroidism was first diagnosed, before any ophthalmopathy symptoms showed up. This clonotype was seen many times. The antigen remains unidentified. V shed 3 bases and J shed 0 bases, with 12 bases lying between them. CDR1 LNHDA and CDR2 SQIVND come from the germline V gene (reference sequence). The CDR3 contains 15 residues.

The chain couples TRBV19 to TRBJ2-7; D may be TRBD2 (6 bases). This receptor was identified in a man aged 35 to 55 with Graves' hyperthyroidism that later progressed to Graves' ophthalmopathy. The source material was blood. CDR3 amino acids: CASSMKAGSSYEQYF. Here the CDR3 DNA reads TGTGCCAGTAGTATGAAGGCGGGGAGCTCCTACGAGCAGTACTTC.